Listed here are 4 T cell receptor beta chains from one sample, sequenced in a study of T cells expressing NK-cell markers (dated by TCRdb to 2020 to 2021). Receptors were amplified or captured by 5' RACE. This sample was sequenced with an Illumina HiSeq 2000. After reprocessing by TCRdb, each CDR3 protein sequence is one entry, and no DNA is given. The sample's table lists a count of around 260,000 distinct CDR3 sequences. 4% to 5% of the sample is taken by the ten largest. Source material: blood T cells: a sorted CD56 or NKG2C T cell subset, CD4+ or CD8+ T cells, or bulk PBMC T cells (not recorded which). The receptors here all came from a woman aged 18 to 75 in good health.

The CDR3 sequence is CASSSEGSAKNIQYF. The rearrangement joins TRBV5-6 to TRBJ2-4; checking the TCRdb D call of TRBD1 is not possible without DNA. Germline CDR1 SGHDT, CDR2 YYEEEE. The CDR3 sequence is 15 residues long.

The chain employs TRBV10-3 and TRBJ2-4; without DNA, the TCRdb call of TRBD2 cannot be checked. This CDR3 is built from 15 residues. The germline V gene encodes CDR1 ENHRY and CDR2 SYGVKD. CDR3 amino acids: CAISEVTGGPNIQYF.

The genes are TRBV7-2 and TRBJ1-4; the TCRdb D gene call, TRBD1, has no DNA to confirm it. CDR1 is SGHTA, CDR2 FQGNSA, per germline. The CDR3 runs to 16 residues. The CDR3 reads CASSLGVLTAGEKLFF.

This rearrangement joins TRBV7-3 to TRBJ2-2. CDR3 size: 11 residues. Germline V CDR1 and CDR2: SGHTA, FQGTGA. The CDR3 sequence is CASSLQGELFF.